This T cell receptor beta chain was sequenced in a study of T cell clonotyping in hematopoietic cell transplantation. Overall study results and limits: After transplant, recipient diversity fell while pathologically expanded clonotypes grew through day 180.

Germline CDR1 is SGHRS and CDR2 is YFSETQ. The CDR3 has 14 residues. Trimming left V 9 bases short and J 1 base short, with 14 bases between. In the case of this clone: Antigen specificity is unknown.

Some clones are missing from TCRdb's copy, which holds only in-frame ones; the method was immunoSEQ multiplex PCR. The sample lists roughly 17,000 clones, 92% occurring once. The J gene is TRBJ2-1, the V gene TRBV5-1; D remains ambiguous. The sequence came from a man in his forties in good health. Some clones in this sample may be carry-over from other donors' samples. Sequenced sample: peripheral blood mononuclear cells. In DNA, the CDR3 is TGCGCCACAACGACGGAGCCATCCTACAATGAGCAGTTCTTC. It yields the protein CATTTEPSYNEQFF.